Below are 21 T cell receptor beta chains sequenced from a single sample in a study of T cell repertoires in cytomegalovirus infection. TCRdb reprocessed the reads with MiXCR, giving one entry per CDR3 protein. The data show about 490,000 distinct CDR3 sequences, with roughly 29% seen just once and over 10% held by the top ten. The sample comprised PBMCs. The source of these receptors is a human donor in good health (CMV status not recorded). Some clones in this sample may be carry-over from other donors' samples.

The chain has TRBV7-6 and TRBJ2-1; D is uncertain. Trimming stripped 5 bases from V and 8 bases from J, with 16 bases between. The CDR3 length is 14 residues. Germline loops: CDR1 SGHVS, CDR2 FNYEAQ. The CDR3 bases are TGTGCCAGCAGCACGAACGTGGGTAGTGATGAGCAGTTCTTC. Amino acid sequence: CASSTNVGSDEQFF.

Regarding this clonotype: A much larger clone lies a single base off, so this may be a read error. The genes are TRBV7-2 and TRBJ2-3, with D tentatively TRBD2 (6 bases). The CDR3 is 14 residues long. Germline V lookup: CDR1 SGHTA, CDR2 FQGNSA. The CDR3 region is CASSFGGRTVTQYF. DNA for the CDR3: TGTGCCAGCAGCTTCGGGGGACGCACAGTTACGCAGTATTTT.

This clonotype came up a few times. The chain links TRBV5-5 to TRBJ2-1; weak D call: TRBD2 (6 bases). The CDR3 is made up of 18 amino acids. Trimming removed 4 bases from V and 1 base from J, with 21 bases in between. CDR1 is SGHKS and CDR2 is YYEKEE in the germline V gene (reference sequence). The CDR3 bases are TGTGCCAGCAGCGGAAGACGCCCGTGGGAGGCATCCTACAATGAGCAGTTCTTC. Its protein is CASSGRRPWEASYNEQFF.

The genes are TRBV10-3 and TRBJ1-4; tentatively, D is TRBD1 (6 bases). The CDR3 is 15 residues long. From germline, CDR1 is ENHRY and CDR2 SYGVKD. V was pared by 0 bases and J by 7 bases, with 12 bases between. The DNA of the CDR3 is TGTGCCATCAGTGAGTCCGGACAGAGTGGTGAAAAACTGTTTTTT. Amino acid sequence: CAISESGQSGEKLFF.

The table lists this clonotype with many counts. CDR3 DNA: TGTGCCAGCAATAGGGCGGAGAGCACAGATACGCAGTATTTT. This translates into CASNRAESTDTQYF. The chain uses TRBV7-9 and TRBJ2-3, with D hard to call. The CDR3 length is 14 residues. V gave up 7 bases and J gave up 0 bases, with 11 bases separating them. From germline, CDR1 is SEHNR and CDR2 FQNEAQ (reference sequence).

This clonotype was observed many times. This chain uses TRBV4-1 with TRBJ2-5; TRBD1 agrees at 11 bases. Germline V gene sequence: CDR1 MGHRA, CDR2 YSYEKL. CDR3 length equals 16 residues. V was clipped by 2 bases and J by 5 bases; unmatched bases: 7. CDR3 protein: CASSQSRDRGFETQYF. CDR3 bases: TGCGCCAGCAGCCAATCCCGGGACAGGGGGTTTGAGACCCAGTACTTC.

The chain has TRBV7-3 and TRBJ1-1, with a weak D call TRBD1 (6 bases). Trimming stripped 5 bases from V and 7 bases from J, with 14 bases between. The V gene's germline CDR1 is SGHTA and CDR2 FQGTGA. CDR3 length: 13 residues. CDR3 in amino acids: CASSETGTSEAFF. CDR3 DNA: TGTGCCAGCAGCGAGACCGGGACAAGTGAAGCTTTCTTT.

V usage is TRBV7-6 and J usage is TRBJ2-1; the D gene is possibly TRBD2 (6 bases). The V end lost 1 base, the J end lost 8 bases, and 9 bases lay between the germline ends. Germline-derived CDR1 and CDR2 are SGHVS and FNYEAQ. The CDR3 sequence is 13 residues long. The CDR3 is CASSLVGGHEQFF. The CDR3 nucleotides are TGTGCCAGCAGCTTAGTCGGGGGACATGAGCAGTTCTTC.

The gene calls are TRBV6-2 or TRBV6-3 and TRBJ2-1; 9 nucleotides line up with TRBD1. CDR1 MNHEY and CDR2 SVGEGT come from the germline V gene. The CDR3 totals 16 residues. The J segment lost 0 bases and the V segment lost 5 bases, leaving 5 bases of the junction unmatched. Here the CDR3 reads CASSKNRGHSYNEQFF. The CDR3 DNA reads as TGTGCCAGCAGTAAGAACAGGGGGCACTCCTACAATGAGCAGTTCTTC.

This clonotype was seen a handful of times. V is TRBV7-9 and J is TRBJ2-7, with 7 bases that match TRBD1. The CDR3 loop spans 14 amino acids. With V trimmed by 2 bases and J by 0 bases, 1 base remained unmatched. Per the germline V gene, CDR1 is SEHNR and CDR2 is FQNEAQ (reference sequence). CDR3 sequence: CASSLTGDSYEQYF. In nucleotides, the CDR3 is TGTGCCAGCAGCTTAACAGGGGACTCCTACGAGCAGTACTTC.

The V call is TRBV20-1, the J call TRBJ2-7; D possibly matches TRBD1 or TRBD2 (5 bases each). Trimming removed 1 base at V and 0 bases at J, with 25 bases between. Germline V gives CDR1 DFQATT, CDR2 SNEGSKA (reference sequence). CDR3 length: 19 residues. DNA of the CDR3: TGCAGTGCTAGAGCTTCCGGGGCCAGCGTATCCGTTAGCTCCTACGAGCAGTACTTC. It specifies CSARASGASVSVSSYEQYF.

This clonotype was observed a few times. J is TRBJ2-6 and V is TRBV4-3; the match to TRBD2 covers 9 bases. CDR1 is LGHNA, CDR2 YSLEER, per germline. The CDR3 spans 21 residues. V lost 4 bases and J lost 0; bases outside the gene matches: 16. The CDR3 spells CASSPLPQREATYSGANVLTF. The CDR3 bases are TGCGCCAGCAGCCCTCTCCCCCAGCGGGAGGCCACCTACTCTGGGGCCAACGTCCTGACTTTC.

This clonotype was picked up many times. CDR3 nucleotides: TGTGCCAGCAGACCTACCGGGGATAGCAATCAGCCCCAGCATTTT. This sequence encodes CASRPTGDSNQPQHF. The chain has TRBV7-2 and TRBJ1-5, with D uncertain. The V gene lost 6 bases and the J gene lost 0 bases, with 12 bases spanning the gap. The CDR3 sequence is 15 residues long. Germline CDR1 reads SGHTA; CDR2 reads FQGNSA.

The CDR3 nucleotides read TGCAGCGTAGATACCGGGGATCCAGATGGCTACACCTTC. Translated: CSVDTGDPDGYTF. The J gene is TRBJ1-2, the V gene TRBV29-1; no clear D. CDR1 is SQVTM, CDR2 ANQGSEA, per germline. The CDR3 contains 13 residues. The V and J ends lost 6 bases and 6 bases respectively, with 17 bases between them.

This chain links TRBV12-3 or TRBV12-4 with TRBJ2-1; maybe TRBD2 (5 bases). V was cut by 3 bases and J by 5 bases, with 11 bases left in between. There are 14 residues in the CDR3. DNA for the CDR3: TGTGCCAGCAGTTTCCGGCTAGCCAACAATGAGCAGTTCTTC. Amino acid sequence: CASSFRLANNEQFF.

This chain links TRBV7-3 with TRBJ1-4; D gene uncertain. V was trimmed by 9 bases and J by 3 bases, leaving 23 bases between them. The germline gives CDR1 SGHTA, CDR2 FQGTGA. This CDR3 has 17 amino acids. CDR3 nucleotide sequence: TGTGCCAGTGGCCCTGAAACTGGGGAGATGCCTAATGAAAAACTGTTTTTT. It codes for CASGPETGEMPNEKLFF.

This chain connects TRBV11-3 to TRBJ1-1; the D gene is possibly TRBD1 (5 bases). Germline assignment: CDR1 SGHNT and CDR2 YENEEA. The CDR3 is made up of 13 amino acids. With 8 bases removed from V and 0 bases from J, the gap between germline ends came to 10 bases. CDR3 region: CASGGQVNTEAFF. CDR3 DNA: TGTGCCAGCGGAGGACAAGTGAACACTGAAGCTTTCTTT.

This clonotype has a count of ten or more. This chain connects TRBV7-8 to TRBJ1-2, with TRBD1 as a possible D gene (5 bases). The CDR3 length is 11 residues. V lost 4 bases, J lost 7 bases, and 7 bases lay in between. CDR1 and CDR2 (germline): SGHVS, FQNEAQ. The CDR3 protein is CASSSRGGYTF. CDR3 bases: TGTGCCAGCAGCTCGAGGGGTGGCTACACCTTC.

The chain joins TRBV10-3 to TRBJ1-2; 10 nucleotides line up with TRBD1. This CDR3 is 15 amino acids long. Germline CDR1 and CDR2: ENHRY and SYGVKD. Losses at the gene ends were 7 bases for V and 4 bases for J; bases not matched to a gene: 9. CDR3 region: CAITLGTGASYGYTF. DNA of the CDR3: TGTGCCATCACCCTCGGGACAGGGGCTAGCTATGGCTACACCTTC.

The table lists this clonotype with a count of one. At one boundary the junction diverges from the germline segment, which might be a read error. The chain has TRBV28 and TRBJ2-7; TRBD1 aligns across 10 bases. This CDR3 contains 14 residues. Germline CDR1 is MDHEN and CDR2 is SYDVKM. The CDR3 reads CASSLNGDRGPGIF. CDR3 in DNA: TGTGCCAGCAGTTTAAACGGGGACAGGGGCCCGGGTATCTTC. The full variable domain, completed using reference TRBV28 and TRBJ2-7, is DVKVTQSSRYLVKRTGEKVFLECVQDMDHENMFWYRQDPGLGLRLIYFSYDVKMKEKGDIPEGYSVSREKKERFSLILESASTNQTSMYLCASSLNGDRGPGIFGPGTRLTVT.

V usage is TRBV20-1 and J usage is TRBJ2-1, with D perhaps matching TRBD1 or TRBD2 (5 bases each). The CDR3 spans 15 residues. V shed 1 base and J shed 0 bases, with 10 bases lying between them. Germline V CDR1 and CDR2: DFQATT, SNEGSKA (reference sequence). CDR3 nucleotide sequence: TGCAGTGCTAGAGGGGACGCCTCCTCCTACAATGAGCAGTTCTTC. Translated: CSARGDASSYNEQFF.